This entry is about one T cell receptor beta chain. The data were taken from a study of blood T cell repertoires in COVID-19. The overall study: The analysed material was cDNA or gDNA that came from T cells, B-cell-depleted T cells, or PBMCs.

Method: immunoSEQ multiplex PCR; TCRdb's copy keeps in-frame clones and lacks some. The table lists about half a million clones, 70% to 90% of them singletons, with around 7.9% in the top ten. Germline values: CDR1 MNHEY, CDR2 SVGEGT. The CDR3 is 17 residues long. After removal of 6 bases from V and 3 bases from J, the junction contained 7 bases not matched to a gene. Residents of about two dozen US areas, aged about 18 to 95 years, made up the participants. Membership in each cohort depended on participant-reported clinical history. V usage is TRBV6-2 or TRBV6-3 and J usage is TRBJ1-6; 11 nucleotides line up with TRBD1. The source is a woman aged 60 to 75 who had recovered from COVID-19. The sample was PBMCs or T cells enriched from blood (not recorded which). CDR3 loop: CASSLTGTGGYNSPLHF. In nucleotides, the CDR3 is TGTGCCAGCAGCCTTACCGGGACAGGGGGCTATAATTCACCCCTCCACTTT.